This TCR beta chain came from a study of shared clonotypes between healthy human individuals. This CDR3 is built from 17 residues. The trim removed 5 bases at V and 1 base at J, leaving 10 bases unmatched. In germline, CDR1 is SEHNR, CDR2 FQNEAQ (reference sequence). The authors sequenced unsorted PBMC DNA on ten immunoSEQ deep assay plates. Data came from immunoSEQ multiplex PCR; TCRdb stores just in-frame clones and leaves some out. The data show under 600,000 clones, 60% to 80% seen once. V usage is TRBV7-9 and J usage is TRBJ2-3; TRBD2 aligns across 9 bases. Specimen: PBMCs. The receptor was isolated from a woman aged 40 to 55 in good health. Some clones in this sample may be carry-over from other donors' samples. CDR3 loop: CASSLVYSGRGTDTQYF. The CDR3 nucleotides are TGTGCCAGCAGCCTCGTCTATAGCGGGAGAGGCACAGATACGCAGTATTTT.